This TCR beta chain was observed in a study of T cells in Graves' hyperthyroidism and ophthalmopathy. J lost 5 bases, V lost 2 bases, and 11 bases had no gene match. The CDR3 length is 17 residues. In germline, CDR1 is WNHNN, CDR2 SYGVQD (reference sequence). Study-level results: Before onset, ophthalmopathy was predicted by the model a median around 6.5 months earlier.

With regard to this clonotype: Its antigen is not identified.

RNA transcripts yielded amplified TCR beta CDR3 regions. The HTBI set primed first-round TCR CDR3 RT-PCR. A single record per CDR3 protein comes from TCRdb applying MiXCR to the multiplex PCR reads. The sample carries roughly 710,000 distinct CDR3 sequences, 30% to 40% recorded once. The V call is TRBV10-1, the J call TRBJ2-5; 10 bases map to TRBD2. The material sequenced was blood. The TCR originated in a woman in her forties with Graves' hyperthyroidism. CDR3 sequence (DNA): TGCGCCAGCAGTGAGGCGGCTAGCGGGAGTGGTAGGGAGACCCAGTACTTC. Translated: CASSEAASGSGRETQYF.